A single sample is the source of the 10 T cell receptor beta chains below, sequenced in a study of OX40 agonist ivuxolimab in advanced cancers. Sequencing used immunoSEQ multiplex PCR; TCRdb keeps in-frame clones, though not all of them. Among roughly 110,000 clones listed, less than 95% were seen once. This material consisted of CD4+ or CD8+ T cells sorted from blood, taken in a trial of the OX40 agonist ivuxolimab. These receptors all come from an adult with an advanced solid tumor such as melanoma, head and neck, liver or kidney cancer.

V and J are TRBV18 and TRBJ1-1; unclear D gene. The V end lost 3 bases, the J end lost 1 base, and 12 bases lay between the germline ends. The germline CDR1 and CDR2 sequences are KGHSH and LQKENI. The CDR3 has 15 amino acids. CDR3 DNA sequence: TGTGCCAGCTCACCGGCCGAAGCCGGGAACACTGAAGCTTTCTTT. It specifies CASSPAEAGNTEAFF.

The chain has TRBV6-1 and TRBJ2-2, with D possibly TRBD1 on 5 matching bases. From germline, CDR1 is MNHNS and CDR2 SASEGT. V dropped 7 bases and J dropped 6 bases, with 15 bases sitting between them. The CDR3 length is 14 residues. CDR3 sequence reads: CASTTGHLPGELFF. The CDR3 nucleotides are TGTGCCAGCACAACAGGACATCTACCCGGGGAGCTGTTTTTT.

The chain joins TRBV6-5 to TRBJ1-5, with 9 bases that match TRBD1. Germline V lookup: CDR1 MNHEY, CDR2 SVGAGI. The V segment lost 4 bases and the J segment 6 bases; nucleotides outside the gene matches: 10. The CDR3 loop spans 16 amino acids. The CDR3 DNA follows: TGTGCCAGCAGTTCTCCGGGACAGGGTCGGCTTCAGCCCCAGCATTTT. This encodes CASSSPGQGRLQPQHF.

This rearrangement joins TRBV18 to TRBJ2-3; 7 nucleotides agree with TRBD1. CDR1 and CDR2 (germline): KGHSH, LQKENI. Unmatched junction bases numbered 11, after V lost 6 bases and J lost 5 bases. The CDR3 has 15 residues. CDR3 amino acids: CASSPDRVRGDTQYF. Written as DNA, the CDR3 is TGTGCCAGCTCCCCTGACAGGGTCCGTGGAGATACGCAGTATTTT.

This chain uses TRBV5-1 with TRBJ1-1; no clear D gene. CDR1 SGHRS and CDR2 YFSETQ come from the germline V gene. V lost 1 base, J lost 1 base, and 8 bases lay in between. The CDR3 is made up of 14 amino acids. CDR3 DNA sequence: TGCGCCAGCAGCTTGTGGCGGGAGAACACTGAAGCTTTCTTT. Residues: CASSLWRENTEAFF.

CDR3 nucleotide sequence: TGTGCCAGCAGCTTAGGGGGGGTGAACACTGAAGCTTTCTTT. Its translation is CASSLGGVNTEAFF. V is TRBV7-8 and J is TRBJ1-1; TRBD1 might be the D (5 bases). Deletions cut 1 base from V and 0 bases from J, with 6 bases between. Germline CDR1 and CDR2: SGHVS and FQNEAQ. The length of the CDR3 is 14 residues.

This chain joins TRBV9 and TRBJ1-5; D unresolved. The CDR3 is made up of 15 amino acids. The germline CDR1 and CDR2 sequences are SGDLS and YYNGEE. Trimming stripped 4 bases from V and 2 bases from J, with 13 bases between. Here the CDR3 reads CASSSSSAGNQPQHF. The CDR3, as DNA: TGTGCCAGCAGCTCCAGTTCGGCGGGCAATCAGCCCCAGCATTTT.

The chain links TRBV7-6 to TRBJ2-6; D may match TRBD1 or TRBD2 (5 bases each). This CDR3 is built from 17 residues. The germline V and J ends were trimmed by 5 bases and 0 bases, with 14 bases remaining between them. The germline CDR1 and CDR2 sequences are SGHVS and FNYEAQ. CDR3 loop: CASSPWDVSSGANVLTF. The CDR3 bases are TGTGCCAGCAGCCCCTGGGACGTCTCCTCTGGGGCCAACGTCCTGACTTTC.

The V and J genes are TRBV27 and TRBJ2-1, with D perhaps TRBD2 (6 bases). V lost 7 bases and J lost 1, with 17 bases in between. The V gene's germline CDR1 is MNHEY and CDR2 SMNVEV (reference sequence). The CDR3 is made up of 16 amino acids. The CDR3 loop is CASTTREEGSYNEQFF. The DNA for the CDR3 is TGTGCCAGCACTACCAGGGAGGAAGGATCCTACAATGAGCAGTTCTTC.

This chain links TRBV30 with TRBJ1-4, with 8 bases identical to TRBD1. The length of the CDR3 is 13 residues. CDR1 is GTSNPN, CDR2 SVGIG, per germline (reference sequence). J gave up 3 bases and V 5 bases, and 2 bases lay outside the gene matches. CDR3 coding DNA: TGTGCCTGGGGACAGGGAGCTAATGAAAAACTGTTTTTT. The encoded protein is CAWGQGANEKLFF.